In this sample, the clone carrying this T cell receptor (beta chain) turned up a few times. The antigen is undetermined. At one end, the junction sequence differs from germline, possibly due to a read error. This CDR3 region has 11 residues. Looked up from germline, CDR1 is SGHDT and CDR2 is YYEEEE. The data stem from a study of T-cell memory formation after mild COVID-19. TCRdb reanalysed the 5' RACE reads using MiXCR and keeps one entry per CDR3 protein. The sample includes approximately 450,000 distinct CDR3 sequences, about 20% of them seen just once. General study findings and limits: What remained unconfirmed was the SARS-CoV-2 specificity of second-wave clones peaking on day 37. Memory cells collected pre-infection included some clones that later responded, suggesting cross-reactive memory joined. The study found balanced CD4/CD8 in clones contracting day 15 to 85 and a CD4+ lean in later expanders.

The clonotype was recovered from an adult woman who had mild COVID-19 (a few samples of this study predate the infection). Cell type and time point are not known. The chain is built from TRBV5-6 and TRBJ2-7; either TRBD1 or TRBD2 may supply D (5 bases each). The sample comprised PBMCs or a T cell subset sorted from them (not recorded which). The CDR3 sequence: CASSWDGVPVF. CDR3 DNA: TGTGCCAGCAGCTGGGACGGCGTCCCCGTATTC.